The 21 T cell receptor beta chains below all came from one sample that was sequenced in a study of regulatory T cells in long-lasting Graves disease. Time point here: newly diagnosed GD, antithyroid drugs for less than 3 months. With RNA extracted from PBMCs as input, the TCR library was made. iRepertoire HTBI primers and Arm-PCR of CDR3 regions built TCR beta libraries. TCRdb redid the calling of the multiplex PCR reads with MiXCR, one entry per CDR3 protein. The table includes 350,000 to 450,000 distinct CDR3 sequences, approximately 15% detected once. This same sample was also taken into another study, of T cells in Graves' hyperthyroidism and ophthalmopathy.

This specimen consisted of peripheral blood mononuclear cells (PBMCs), obtained at new diagnosis, from a patient treated with antithyroid drugs. Receptors were obtained from a man aged 40-49 years with Graves disease.

This clonotype was observed many times. V and J are TRBV5-1 and TRBJ2-7; 8 nucleotides align to TRBD1. The CDR3 extends over 14 amino acids. Germline trimming cut 3 bases from V and 5 bases from J; bases unmatched to any gene: 7. Germline loops: CDR1 SGHRS, CDR2 YFSETQ. The DNA for the CDR3 is TGCGCCAGCAGCTGGACAGGGAGTCTCGACGAGCAGTACTTC. This encodes CASSWTGSLDEQYF.

This clonotype was counted ten times or more. The rearrangement links TRBV28 to TRBJ2-7, with D hard to call. CDR3 size: 13 residues. Germline lookup yields CDR1 MDHEN and CDR2 SYDVKM. Between the trimmed V and J ends, which lost 1 base and 6 bases, there was a span of 10 bases. CDR3: CASSLFESSEQYF. In DNA, the CDR3 is TGTGCCAGCAGTTTATTCGAGTCGTCCGAGCAGTACTTC.

In its sample, this clonotype was seen many times. The chain uses TRBV27 and TRBJ2-7, with a tentative D call TRBD1 (6 bases). V gave up 8 bases and J gave up 3 bases, with 17 bases separating them. CDR1 is MNHEY and CDR2 is SMNVEV in the germline V gene (reference sequence). The length of the CDR3 is 14 residues. CDR3 amino acids: CASSHGTLLYEQYF. CDR3 nucleotide sequence: TGTGCCAGCTCCCACGGGACACTACTCTACGAGCAGTACTTC.

This clonotype was found many times. The V call is TRBV3-1, the J call TRBJ1-5, with D tentatively TRBD1 (5 bases). V was pared by 3 bases and J by 1 base, with 7 bases between. The CDR3 loop spans 14 amino acids. Looked up from germline, CDR1 is LGHDT and CDR2 is YNNKEL (reference sequence). The CDR3 protein is CASSHRDSNQPQHF. The CDR3 bases are TGTGCCAGCAGCCACAGGGACAGCAATCAGCCCCAGCATTTT. Complete variable domain (other parts from reference TRBV3-1 and TRBJ1-5): DTAVSQTPKYLVTQMGNDKSIKCEQNLGHDTMYWYKQDSKKFLKIMFSYNNKELIINETVPNRFSPKSPDKAHLNLHINSLELGDSAVYFCASSHRDSNQPQHFGDGTRLSIL.

As for this clonotype: A much larger clone differs by one base, so this may be a read error. The chain couples TRBV18 to TRBJ1-5, with no clear D. Per germline, CDR1 KGHSH and CDR2 LQKENI. The CDR3 covers 13 residues. The CDR3 region is CASSQGTNQPRHF. The DNA for the CDR3 is TGTGCCAGCTCACAGGGTACGAATCAGCCCCGGCATTTT.

At least ten counts were recorded for this clonotype. The J gene is TRBJ2-7, the V gene TRBV6-1, with D perhaps assigned TRBD1 or TRBD2 (6 bases each). Germline V gene data show CDR1 as MNHNS and CDR2 as SASEGT. CDR3 length: 12 amino acids. The V gene lost 9 bases and the J gene lost 7 bases, with 16 bases spanning the gap. CDR3 sequence (DNA): TGTGCCAGTTGGGGCCGGGGGCGAGAGCAGTACTTC. Protein product: CASWGRGREQYF.

The chain couples TRBV10-3 to TRBJ2-5, with D hard to call. The CDR3 consists of 13 residues. The germline CDR1 and CDR2 sequences are ENHRY and SYGVKD. V was pared by 0 bases and J by 4 bases, with 6 bases between. CDR3 DNA: TGTGCCATCAGTGAGTCCGATCCAGAGACCCAGTACTTC. Translated, it gives CAISESDPETQYF.

This clonotype was found many times. This sequence joins TRBV9 and TRBJ2-3, with 9 bases lining up with TRBD2. The V segment lost 10 bases and the J segment 0 bases; nucleotides outside the gene matches: 9. Germline V gene data show CDR1 as SGDLS and CDR2 as YYNGEE. The CDR3 runs 15 residues. The CDR3 spells CAAARGGASTDTQYF. CDR3 nucleotides: TGTGCCGCCGCGCGGGGGGGCGCTAGCACAGATACGCAGTATTTT.

This clonotype was counted between two and nine times. A read error is possible here, since a much larger clone lies one base away. This chain connects TRBV4-1 to TRBJ2-7; no reliable D call. The CDR3 is 13 amino acids. Trimming shortened V by 0 bases and J by 2 bases, and 5 bases separated the two germline ends. Germline V gives CDR1 MGHRA, CDR2 YSYEKL. The CDR3 DNA sequence: TGCGCCAGCAGCCAAGAGTGGGCCTACGAGCAGTACTTC. It encodes CASSQEWAYEQYF.

The chain has TRBV28 and TRBJ1-6, with 7 bases aligning to TRBD1. Germline CDR1 reads MDHEN; CDR2 reads SYDVKM. The CDR3 contains 14 residues. Germline trimming cut 5 bases from V and 17 bases from J; bases unmatched to any gene: 15. The DNA for the CDR3 is TGTGCCAGCAGTCCCCCGAGGGGGCAGGGGTGGTTCCACTTT. Its translation is CASSPPRGQGWFHF.

This clonotype was observed a few times. J is TRBJ2-7 and V is TRBV9, with 7 bases fitting TRBD1. Germline CDR1 SGDLS, CDR2 YYNGEE. The CDR3 length is 14 residues. V was clipped by 0 bases and J by 7 bases; unmatched bases: 7. The CDR3 DNA follows: TGTGCCAGCAGCGTAGCTGGGACAGTGGAAGAGCAGTACTTC. Protein: CASSVAGTVEEQYF.

This clonotype appeared many times. This chain connects TRBV18 to TRBJ2-1; 7 positions match TRBD1. CDR1 is KGHSH, CDR2 LQKENI, per germline. This CDR3 is built from 17 residues. V dropped 2 bases and J dropped 3; count of bases not matched to a gene: 10. The CDR3 nucleotides read TGTGCCAGCTCACCAAATACGGCAGACAGGGACTACAATGAGCAGTTCTTC. Translation gives CASSPNTADRDYNEQFF.

The V call is TRBV5-1, the J call TRBJ2-6; D is uncertain. The germline V and J ends were trimmed by 1 base and 3 bases, with 14 bases remaining between them. CDR1 and CDR2 (germline): SGHRS, YFSETQ. The CDR3 totals 17 residues. Here the CDR3 DNA reads TGCGCCAGCAGCTTGTTTGAAAGGCCCCTTGGGGCCAACGTCCTGACTTTC. Translation: CASSLFERPLGANVLTF.

Turning to this clonotype: A far larger clone is a single base away, which makes a read error likely. CDR3 sequence: CAWSVLTSSYNEQYF. CDR3 DNA: TGTGCCTGGAGTGTGTTGACTAGCTCCTACAATGAGCAGTACTTC. This chain joins TRBV30 and TRBJ2-5; 7 bases line up with TRBD2. Trimming took 0 bases from V and 11 from J; bases not matched to a gene: 15. This CDR3 comprises 15 residues. In germline, CDR1 is GTSNPN, CDR2 SVGIG (reference sequence).

The sample holds a few counts of this clonotype. The V and J genes are TRBV19 and TRBJ2-2; D may be TRBD2 (5 bases). Trimming stripped 8 bases from V and 6 bases from J, with 19 bases between. Germline assignment: CDR1 LNHDA and CDR2 SQIVND (reference sequence). The CDR3 loop spans 15 amino acids. The CDR3 sequence: CASQPEDFYAGELFF. The CDR3 DNA follows: TGTGCCAGTCAACCCGAGGACTTTTACGCCGGGGAGCTGTTTTTT. The full variable domain, with the rest looked up from reference TRBV19 and TRBJ2-2, is DGGITQSPKYLFRKEGQNVTLSCEQNLNHDAMYWYRQDPGQGLRLIYYSQIVNDFQKGDIAEGYSVSREKKESFPLTVTSAQKNPTAFYLCASQPEDFYAGELFFGEGSRLTVL.

This clonotype was counted at least ten times. The rearrangement uses TRBV7-8 and TRBJ2-1, with D perhaps matching TRBD2 (8 bases). The V gene's germline CDR1 is SGHVS and CDR2 FQNEAQ. The CDR3 spans 15 residues. The V gene lost 5 bases and the J gene lost 8 bases, with 19 bases spanning the gap. The CDR3 loop is CASSLTGIAGYEQFF. In DNA, the CDR3 is TGTGCCAGCAGCCTGACAGGGATAGCGGGGTATGAGCAGTTCTTC.

At least ten counts were recorded for this clonotype. The CDR3 loop reads CASSPPRDLSTDTQYF. The CDR3, as DNA: TGTGCCAGCTCACCACCCCGGGACTTAAGCACAGATACGCAGTATTTT. The chain has TRBV18 and TRBJ2-3; perhaps TRBD2 as D (6 bases). V lost 0 bases and J 0 bases, leaving 10 bases between the germline ends. The CDR3 spans 16 residues. Germline lookup yields CDR1 KGHSH and CDR2 LQKENI.

This clonotype was observed many times. CDR3 nucleotide sequence: TGTGCCAGCAACCTGGCCCCGAGTGGGACCCAGTACTTC. Amino acid sequence: CASNLAPSGTQYF. The genes are TRBV2 and TRBJ2-5; D gene ambiguous. V dropped 7 bases and J dropped 7 bases, with 16 bases sitting between them. Germline V CDR1 and CDR2: SNHLY, FYNNEI. The CDR3 length is 13 residues.

This clonotype was seen ten or more times. This sequence joins TRBV20-1 and TRBJ2-5; D ambiguous. In germline, CDR1 is DFQATT, CDR2 SNEGSKA (reference sequence). V dropped 7 bases and J dropped 2 bases, with 17 bases sitting between them. The CDR3 is made up of 14 amino acids. CDR3 in amino acids: CSVVHVLQQETQYF. For the CDR3, the DNA is TGCAGTGTCGTGCACGTCCTTCAGCAAGAGACCCAGTACTTC.

This clonotype was counted ten times or more. The rearrangement links TRBV28 to TRBJ1-4; possible D gene TRBD1, 5 bases. V lost 5 bases and J lost 17, with 21 bases in between. The V gene's germline CDR1 is MDHEN and CDR2 SYDVKM. The length of the CDR3 is 13 residues. CDR3 sequence reads: CASSNRAGTRDFF. The CDR3 bases are TGTGCCAGCAGTAACAGAGCCGGGACCAGAGACTTTTTT. The full variable domain, in which reference TRBV28 and TRBJ1-4 provide the parts outside the CDR3, is DVKVTQSSRYLVKRTGEKVFLECVQDMDHENMFWYRQDPGLGLRLIYFSYDVKMKEKGDIPEGYSVSREKKERFSLILESASTNQTSMYLCASSNRAGTRDFFGSGTQLSVL.

This clonotype was seen at least ten times. This rearrangement joins TRBV20-1 to TRBJ1-2, with D maybe TRBD1 (6 bases). The CDR3 covers 13 residues. Between the trimmed V and J ends, which lost 3 bases and 4 bases, there was a span of 12 bases. The germline V gene has CDR1 DFQATT and CDR2 SNEGSKA (reference sequence). The CDR3 here is CSARETGIYGYTF. Written as DNA, the CDR3 is TGCAGTGCTAGGGAGACAGGAATCTATGGCTACACCTTC.